These 2 T cell receptor beta chains came from one sample sequenced in a study of blood T cell repertoires in COVID-19. The table came from immunoSEQ multiplex PCR; TCRdb's copy has only in-frame clones and leaves some out. The sample records 150,000 to 180,000 clones, 75% to 85% being singletons. Sequences were obtained from peripheral blood. The receptors were sampled from a man aged 55 to 70 with acute or convalescent COVID-19.

V is TRBV18 and J is TRBJ1-1, with no clear D. Trimming removed 6 bases from V and 4 bases from J, with 9 bases in between. CDR3 size: 12 residues. Looked up from germline, CDR1 is KGHSH and CDR2 is LQKENI. Here the CDR3 reads CASSVGSTEAFF. The CDR3 DNA sequence: TGTGCCAGCTCCGTAGGGAGCACTGAAGCTTTCTTT.

The chain combines TRBV7-9 with TRBJ1-1, with a weak D call TRBD1 (6 bases). The CDR3 length is 13 residues. Trimming shortened V by 2 bases and J by 10 bases, and 14 bases separated the two germline ends. CDR1 and CDR2 (germline): SEHNR, FQNEAQ (reference sequence). The CDR3 DNA reads TGTGCCAGCAGCTTAATGGGGGCTGGGGTAGCTTTCTTT. Its protein is CASSLMGAGVAFF.